Reported below is one T cell receptor (beta chain). This receptor's antigen is unknown. Per-base qualities were not stored, and no clone one base away is much larger. Enrolling through a virtual design, the prospective study's participants ranged in age from roughly 18 to 90 years and lived across roughly 23 United States geographic areas. Cohort assignment in the prospective study relied on participant-reported clinical history from a screening survey and a study questionnaire. Recovered participants in ImmuneRACE Cohort 3 were defined by two consecutive negative NP/OP PCR tests, clearance by a healthcare professional, or resolution of symptoms. Each participant in the prospective study had whole blood, serum and a nasopharyngeal or oropharyngeal swab collected by mobile phlebotomists. Prospective study participants could optionally give additional blood draws and questionnaires over an approximately two-month period. Blood samples from the prospective study were shipped frozen or at room temperature prior to DNA extraction.

The sample comes from a study of blood T cell repertoires in COVID-19 (TCRdb year 2020). Regarding the research as a whole: Samples covering the acute and convalescent phases of COVID-19 were provided by collaborators in the United States, Italy and Spain. Nearly every sample came with metadata listing a de-identified subject ID, COVID-19 status, age in years and sex. The repertoires were released in a freely available public database meant as a resource for research on the immune response to SARS-CoV-2. The samples were drawn from the first 160 participants of the ongoing ImmuneRACE study and from 1,254 subjects provided by 6 global collaborators. Where available, HLA class I and class II types were obtained from metadata supplied by the sample provider rather than from assay-based typing. Subjects who had been exposed to COVID-19, were actively infected with it, or had recovered from it provided the deeply sampled blood TCRbeta repertoires that made up the dataset. The prospective study material was composed of cDNA or gDNA derived from T cells, B-cell-depleted T cells, or PBMCs.

The CDR3 contains 16 residues, cysteine and phenylalanine counted. Only the CDR3 DNA is retained, 48 bases long and in frame from the first base. Unmatched junction bases come to 12, with V trimmed by 4 bases and J by 5 bases. Looking up the germline V gene (reference sequence) yields CDR1 MNHEY and CDR2 SMNVEV. TCRbeta CDR3 regions were amplified from genomic DNA using the immunoSEQ Assay, a bias-controlled multiplex PCR. Per the authors' processing: The number of nucleated cells in each sample was estimated by amplification of reference gene primers within the assay. Sequence reads were collapsed and filtered to measure the absolute abundance of every unique TCRbeta CDR3 rearrangement. For each sample, productive Simpson clonality was calculated as the square root of Simpson's diversity index over productive rearrangements. TCRdb retrieved this table from immuneACCESS and kept in-frame rearrangements only. Not all clones are present; in checked studies, unresolved V genes account for under half, and no reason is known for the remainder. V and J calls and clone size are given by that table; D and trimming were obtained from the DNA. This sample holds more than 350,000 clones; 87% were observed only once. The ten largest clones capture around 10% of the sample.

Study-level results and caveats: The quantity of clinical and demographic metadata differed by source and by participant and was supplied without curation.

Specimen: PBMCs or T cells enriched from blood (not recorded which). The chain was built from TRBV27 and TRBJ2-5, and 8 junctional nucleotides match TRBD1. The source of this sequence is a woman in her 50s who had recovered from COVID-19. The CDR3 region reads CASSSRTGWTGETQYF. The DNA sequence reads TGTGCCAGCAGTTCCAGGACAGGGTGGACAGGGGAGACCCAGTACTTC.